The 9 T cell receptor beta chains presented below share a single source sample, sequenced in a study of cytomegalovirus exposure and HLA in healthy donors. The primer mix had 60 Vbeta and 13 Jbeta primers. Method: immunoSEQ multiplex PCR; TCRdb's copy keeps in-frame clones and lacks some. Of about 190,000 clones in the sample, approximately 86% are singletons; the top ten hold 0.31%. The sequencing input was PBMCs. These receptors originate from a young woman in good health and CMV-seronegative.

The table lists this clone with a few counts. The chain combines TRBV5-1 with TRBJ2-5; 8 bases fit TRBD1. From germline, CDR1 is SGHRS and CDR2 YFSETQ. J gave up 3 bases and V 4 bases, and 8 bases lay outside the gene matches. There are 15 residues in the CDR3. Here the CDR3 DNA reads TGCGCCAGCAGCCAGCAGAAGGACAGGGAAGAGACCCAGTACTTC. Its protein product is CASSQQKDREETQYF.

The chain couples TRBV7-9 to TRBJ1-1; D uncertain. V was clipped by 1 base and J by 0 bases, with 6 bases between them. Germline V gene data show CDR1 as SEHNR and CDR2 as FQNEAQ (reference sequence). This CDR3 contains 14 residues. CDR3: CASSLGPMNTEAFF. The CDR3 bases are TGTGCCAGCAGCTTAGGGCCGATGAACACTGAAGCTTTCTTT.

The V and J genes are TRBV28 and TRBJ1-5; D unresolved. The CDR3 is 12 residues long. Germline V gene data show CDR1 as MDHEN and CDR2 as SYDVKM. The CDR3 coding sequence is TGTGCGTCCGGGAGCCCGGTTCAGCCCCAGCATTTT. Protein sequence: CASGSPVQPQHF.

V gene TRBV4-1 combines with J gene TRBJ2-3; TRBD2 aligns across 7 bases. The V segment lost 1 base and the J segment 3 bases; nucleotides outside the gene matches: 7. This CDR3 contains 16 residues. The germline gives CDR1 MGHRA, CDR2 YSYEKL. The CDR3 sequence is CASSQGFGRRTDTQYF. As DNA, the CDR3 is TGCGCCAGCAGCCAAGGGTTCGGGAGGAGGACAGATACGCAGTATTTT.

The chain combines TRBV29-1 with TRBJ2-5; 9 bases match TRBD2. TRBJ2-7 explains the end of the DNA better; the J call may be wrong. The length of the CDR3 is 14 residues. Germline CDR1 SQVTM, CDR2 ANQGSEA. In DNA, the CDR3 is TGCAGCGCCGCTTCGGCTAGCGGGATCTACGAGCAGTACTTC. Protein: CSAASASGIYEQYF.

Only a few counts were recorded for this clone. This chain uses TRBV13 with TRBJ2-1; D is possibly TRBD1 (5 bases). The CDR3 is 14 amino acids. Germline V CDR1 and CDR2: PRHDT, FYEKMQ (reference sequence). V lost 0 bases to trimming and J lost 3 bases, with 6 bases between them. The CDR3: CASSLGQGYNEQFF. CDR3 DNA sequence: TGTGCCAGCAGCTTAGGGCAGGGCTACAATGAGCAGTTCTTC. Looking up the rest from reference TRBV13 and TRBJ2-1 gives the full variable domain: AAGVIQSPRHLIKEKRETATLKCYPIPRHDTVYWYQQGPGQDPQFLISFYEKMQSDKGSIPDRFSAQQFSDYHSELNMSSLELGDSALYFCASSLGQGYNEQFFGPGTRLTVL.

The J gene is TRBJ2-6, the V gene TRBV5-1, with D maybe TRBD2 (6 bases). With 4 bases removed from V and 4 bases from J, the gap between germline ends came to 21 bases. The CDR3 has 18 residues. CDR1 and CDR2 from the germline V gene are SGHRS and YFSETQ. This chain's CDR3 is CASSDGGRVMAGANVLTF. DNA for the CDR3: TGCGCCAGCAGCGACGGAGGGAGAGTCATGGCCGGGGCCAACGTCCTGACTTTC. The full variable domain, rest sourced from reference TRBV5-1 and TRBJ2-6, is KAGVTQTPRYLIKTRGQQVTLSCSPISGHRSVSWYQQTPGQGLQFLFEYFSETQRNKGNFPGRFSGRQFSNSRSEMNVSTLELGDSALYLCASSDGGRVMAGANVLTFGAGSRLTVL.

The chain carries TRBV6-1 and TRBJ1-5; D ambiguous. Germline CDR1 is MNHNS and CDR2 is SASEGT. Trimming took 6 bases from V and 0 from J, leaving 6 bases between them. The CDR3 sequence is 13 residues long. The CDR3 nucleotides are TGTGCCAGCAGACAGTATAGCAATCAGCCCCAGCATTTT. Protein product: CASRQYSNQPQHF.

This clone was seen more than once but under ten times. This chain uses TRBV25-1 with TRBJ2-1; 8 bases align to TRBD2. The CDR3 has 15 amino acids. Trimming took 8 bases from V and 7 from J; bases not matched to a gene: 13. The germline V gene has CDR1 MGHDK and CDR2 SYGVNS. The CDR3 sequence: CASDTNSGIGNEQFF. The DNA of the CDR3 is TGTGCCAGCGACACTAATAGCGGGATCGGGAATGAGCAGTTCTTC.